This TCR beta chain was recovered during a study of blood T cell repertoires in COVID-19. Whole-study context: Researchers got acute and convalescent COVID-19 samples from the United States, Italy and Spain. Sample material is recorded as cDNA or gDNA derived from T cells, B-cell-depleted T cells, or PBMCs.

In the source study's methods: By means of reference gene primer amplification, nucleated cell counts were estimated. Sequenced by immunoSEQ multiplex PCR; TCRdb stores in-frame clones only, minus some. V, J and clone size were drawn from that table, and D and trimming were deduced from the DNA. The repertoire consists of about 200,000 clones, with more than 75% occurring once and the leading ten covering around 4.9%. The trim removed 5 bases at V and 1 base at J, leaving 15 bases unmatched. The CDR3 is 18 amino acids. CDR1 and CDR2 from the germline V gene are MDHEN and SYDVKM. This sequence originates from a woman of 80 years or more with acute or convalescent COVID-19. V and J are TRBV28 and TRBJ1-1; TRBD1 matches at 8 bases. Material: peripheral blood. The CDR3 sequence is CASSAPRDRGWRNTEAFF. CDR3 sequence (DNA): TGTGCCAGCAGTGCCCCCCGAGACAGGGGCTGGAGGAACACTGAAGCTTTCTTT. The whole variable domain, remainder taken from reference TRBV28 and TRBJ1-1, is DVKVTQSSRYLVKRTGEKVFLECVQDMDHENMFWYRQDPGLGLRLIYFSYDVKMKEKGDIPEGYSVSREKKERFSLILESASTNQTSMYLCASSAPRDRGWRNTEAFFGQGTRLTVV.